This TCR beta chain was obtained from a study of technical replicates of blood from a few donors. The V gene lost 2 bases and the J gene lost 2 bases, with 10 bases spanning the gap. This CDR3 is 15 amino acids long. Germline loops: CDR1 MNHNY, CDR2 SVGAGI (reference sequence). Some clones are missing from TCRdb's copy, which holds only in-frame ones; the method was immunoSEQ multiplex PCR. The sample carries more than 65,000 clones, about 92% recorded once. The rearrangement links TRBV6-6 to TRBJ1-3; D possibly corresponds to TRBD1 (5 bases). The TCR sequence derives from a human donor in good health. Sequencing used T cells isolated from PBMCs. The CDR3 bases are TGTGCCAGCAGTTACACCACAGGCGCTGGAAACACCATATATTTT. This codes for CASSYTTGAGNTIYF.